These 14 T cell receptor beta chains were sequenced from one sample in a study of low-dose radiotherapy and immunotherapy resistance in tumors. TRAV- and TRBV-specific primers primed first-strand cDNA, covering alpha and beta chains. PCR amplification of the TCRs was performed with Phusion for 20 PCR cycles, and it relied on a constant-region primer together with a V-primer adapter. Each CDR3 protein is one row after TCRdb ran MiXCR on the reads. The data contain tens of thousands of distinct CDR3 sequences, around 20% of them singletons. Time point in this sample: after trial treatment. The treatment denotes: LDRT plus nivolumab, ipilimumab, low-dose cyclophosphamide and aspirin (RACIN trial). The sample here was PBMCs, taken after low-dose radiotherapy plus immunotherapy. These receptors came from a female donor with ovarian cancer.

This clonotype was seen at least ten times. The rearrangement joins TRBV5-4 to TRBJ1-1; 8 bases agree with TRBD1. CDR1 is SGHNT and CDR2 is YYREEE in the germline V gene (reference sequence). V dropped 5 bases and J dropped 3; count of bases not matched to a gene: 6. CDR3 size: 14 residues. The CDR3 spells CASSSDRVDTEAFF. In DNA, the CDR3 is TGTGCCAGCAGTTCGGACAGGGTGGACACTGAAGCTTTCTTT.

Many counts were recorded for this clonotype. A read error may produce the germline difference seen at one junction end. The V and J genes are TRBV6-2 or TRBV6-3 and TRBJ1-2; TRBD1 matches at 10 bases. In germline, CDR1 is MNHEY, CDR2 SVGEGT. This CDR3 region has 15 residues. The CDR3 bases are TGTGCCAGCAGTTATGAATCCCCCGAGACAGGGGGCGGGCTCTTC. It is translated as CASSYESPETGGGLF.

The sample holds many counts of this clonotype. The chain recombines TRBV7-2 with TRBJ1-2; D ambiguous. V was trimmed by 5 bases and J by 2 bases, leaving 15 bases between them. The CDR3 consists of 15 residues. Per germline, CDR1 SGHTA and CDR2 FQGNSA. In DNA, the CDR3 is TGTGCCAGCAGCATCGAAGCGAACCCAAACTATGGCTACACCTTC. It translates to CASSIEANPNYGYTF. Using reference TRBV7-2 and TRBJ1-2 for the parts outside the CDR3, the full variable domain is GAGVSQSPSNKVTEKGKDVELRCDPISGHTALYWYRQSLGQGLEFLIYFQGNSAPDKSGLPSDRFSAERTGGSVSTLTIQRTQQEDSAVYLCASSIEANPNYGYTFGSGTRLTVV.

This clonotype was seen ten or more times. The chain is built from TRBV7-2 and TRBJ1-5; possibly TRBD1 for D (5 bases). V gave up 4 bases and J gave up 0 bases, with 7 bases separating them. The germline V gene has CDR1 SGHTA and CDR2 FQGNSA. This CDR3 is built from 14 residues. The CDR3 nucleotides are TGTGCCAGCAGCTGGGGGGTTAGCAATCAGCCCCAGCATTTT. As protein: CASSWGVSNQPQHF.

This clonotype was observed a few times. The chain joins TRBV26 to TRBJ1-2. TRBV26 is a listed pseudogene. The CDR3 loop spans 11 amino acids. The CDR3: CASSSTWRYTF. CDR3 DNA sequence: TGTGCCAGCAGTTCGACTTGGCGCTACACCTTC.

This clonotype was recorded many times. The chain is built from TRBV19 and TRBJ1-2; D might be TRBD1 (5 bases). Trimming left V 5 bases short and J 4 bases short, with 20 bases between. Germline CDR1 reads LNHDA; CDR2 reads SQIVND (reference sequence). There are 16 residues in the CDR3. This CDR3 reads CASSPSFAGPSYGYTF. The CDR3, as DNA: TGTGCCAGTAGTCCATCCTTCGCAGGGCCCAGCTATGGCTACACCTTC.

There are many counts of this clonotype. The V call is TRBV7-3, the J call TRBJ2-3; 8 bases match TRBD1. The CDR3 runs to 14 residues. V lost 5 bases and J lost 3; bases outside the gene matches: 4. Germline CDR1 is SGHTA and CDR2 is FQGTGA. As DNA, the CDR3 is TGTGCCAGCAGCCAAGACAGGGGTACAGATACGCAGTATTTT. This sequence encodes CASSQDRGTDTQYF.

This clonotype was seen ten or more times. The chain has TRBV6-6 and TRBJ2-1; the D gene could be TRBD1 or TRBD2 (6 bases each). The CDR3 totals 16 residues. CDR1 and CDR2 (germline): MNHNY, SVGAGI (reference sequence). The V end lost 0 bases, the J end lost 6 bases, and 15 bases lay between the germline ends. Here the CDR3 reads CASSYSAGQGVNEQFF. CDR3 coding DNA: TGTGCCAGCAGTTACTCGGCGGGACAAGGGGTCAATGAGCAGTTCTTC.

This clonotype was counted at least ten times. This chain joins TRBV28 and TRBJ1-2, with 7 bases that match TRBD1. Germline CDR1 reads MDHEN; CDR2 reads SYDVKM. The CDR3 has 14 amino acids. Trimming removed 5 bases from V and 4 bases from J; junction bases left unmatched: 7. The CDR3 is CASSGTAKIYGYTF. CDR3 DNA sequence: TGTGCCAGCAGTGGGACAGCCAAGATCTATGGCTACACCTTC.

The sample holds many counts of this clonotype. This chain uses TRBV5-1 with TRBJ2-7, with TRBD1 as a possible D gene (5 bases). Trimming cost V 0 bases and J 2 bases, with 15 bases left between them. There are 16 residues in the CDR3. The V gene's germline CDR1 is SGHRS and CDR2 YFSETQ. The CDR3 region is CASSLARQHPTYEQYF. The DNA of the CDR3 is TGCGCCAGCAGCTTGGCCCGACAGCACCCCACCTACGAGCAGTACTTC.

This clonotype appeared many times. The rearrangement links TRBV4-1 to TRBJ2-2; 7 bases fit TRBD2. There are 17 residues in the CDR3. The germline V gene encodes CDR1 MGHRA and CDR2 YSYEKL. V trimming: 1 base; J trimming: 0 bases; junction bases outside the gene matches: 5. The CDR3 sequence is CASSQVRGGPNTGELFF. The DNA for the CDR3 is TGCGCCAGCAGCCAAGTGCGCGGGGGACCGAACACCGGGGAGCTGTTTTTT.

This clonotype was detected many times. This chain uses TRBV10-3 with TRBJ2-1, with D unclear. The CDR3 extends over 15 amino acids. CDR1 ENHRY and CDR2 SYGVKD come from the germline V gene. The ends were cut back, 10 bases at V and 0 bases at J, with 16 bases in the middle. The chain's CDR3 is CASQDFLSSYNEQFF. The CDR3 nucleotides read TGTGCCAGCCAAGACTTTCTCAGCTCCTACAATGAGCAGTTCTTC.

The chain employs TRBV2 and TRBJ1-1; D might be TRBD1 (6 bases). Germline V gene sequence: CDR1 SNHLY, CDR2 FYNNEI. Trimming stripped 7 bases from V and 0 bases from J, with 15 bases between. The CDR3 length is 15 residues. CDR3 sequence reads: CASTDNRDMNTEAFF. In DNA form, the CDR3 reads TGTGCCAGCACCGACAACAGGGACATGAACACTGAAGCTTTCTTT.

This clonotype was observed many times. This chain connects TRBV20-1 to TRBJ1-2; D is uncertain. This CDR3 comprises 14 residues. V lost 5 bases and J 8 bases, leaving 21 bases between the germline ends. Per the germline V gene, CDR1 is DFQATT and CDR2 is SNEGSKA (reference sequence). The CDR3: CSAPFTSGGGGYTF. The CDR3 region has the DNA TGCAGTGCTCCCTTTACTTCGGGTGGCGGCGGCTACACCTTC.